A selection of T cell receptor beta chains follows, all from one sample in a study of blood T cell repertoires in COVID-19. Sequenced by immunoSEQ multiplex PCR; TCRdb stores in-frame clones only, minus some. Of about 150,000 clones listed, 90% are singletons. Sequenced material: peripheral blood. These receptor sequences come from a middle-aged man with acute or convalescent COVID-19. Each CDR3 is given with its conserved first and last residue.

j_call	v_call	cdr3_aa
TRBJ1-5	TRBV5-1	CASSRTGEGSQPQHF
TRBJ2-1	TRBV10-3	CATTGGQGQFF
TRBJ2-3	TRBV27	CASKARGGLAGDTDTQYF
TRBJ2-5	TRBV9	CASSTGQGAETQYF
TRBJ1-5	TRBV5-1	CASTLRGYSNQPQHF
TRBJ1-1	TRBV5-1	CASSILGPGDTEAFF
TRBJ1-1	TRBV27	CASSPLTGGVGEAFF
TRBJ2-3	TRBV7-5	CARSLYNPSGITDTQYF
TRBJ2-3	TRBV27	CASTQLGLAGDTQYF
TRBJ1-3	TRBV9	CASSPSGGNTIYF
TRBJ2-2	TRBV9	CASSVSGSGVNTGELFF
TRBJ2-5	TRBV27	CASSSAGLLQETQYF
TRBJ2-5	TRBV24-1	CATSGGTSGAGETQYF
TRBJ1-5	TRBV19	CASSSPQNQPQHF
TRBJ2-4	TRBV27	CASSLNRGVNIQYF
TRBJ2-3	TRBV2	CASSESPSGRSDTQYF
TRBJ1-1	TRBV9	CAGWGGRNTEAFF
TRBJ2-2	TRBV4-1	CASSQVWLGGGTGELFF
TRBJ2-2	TRBV6-4	CASRAGVYTGELFF
TRBJ2-2	TRBV6-2/TRBV6-3	CASSAQGSGELFF
TRBJ2-2	TRBV7-2	CASRPQGGGTGELFF
TRBJ2-1	TRBV27	CASKRTGGTYEQFF
TRBJ1-5	TRBV19	CASSITVLGNQPQHF
TRBJ1-1	TRBV27	CASSGPGHKNTEAFF
TRBJ1-1	TRBV28	CASSLDRNTEAFF
TRBJ1-2	TRBV3-1/TRBV3-2	CASSQGGGYGYTF
TRBJ1-3	TRBV6-5	CASSSRTGAGNTIYF
TRBJ2-7	TRBV24-1	CATSDRSEQYF
TRBJ2-1	TRBV5-6	CASSPGTGGNEQFF
TRBJ2-5	TRBV3-1/TRBV3-2	CASSHPGTSGTRSETQYF
TRBJ2-3	TRBV7-2	CASSLSRYRTSSTDTQYF
TRBJ2-3	TRBV30	CAWSPLDTQYF
TRBJ2-1	TRBV28	CASSFQAYNEQFF
TRBJ1-2	TRBV2	CASKASPNYGYTF
TRBJ2-3	TRBV11-1	CASTVGGAGSDTQYF